Only one count was recorded for the clone carrying this TCR beta chain. The data stem from a study of blood T cell repertoires in COVID-19. Study information: Samples of COVID-19 (acute and convalescent) were obtained from the United States, Italy and Spain. T cells, B-cell-depleted T cells, or PBMCs supplied cDNA or gDNA.

The germline gives CDR1 LNHDA, CDR2 SQIVND (reference sequence). The CDR3 totals 13 residues. The V end lost 5 bases, the J end lost 1 base, and 6 bases lay between the germline ends. In the study's own analysis: Estimation of nucleated cell counts was performed using reference gene primer amplification. Libraries were prepared by immunoSEQ multiplex PCR; TCRdb keeps only in-frame clonotypes and omits some of them. For V, J and clone size, that table is used; D and trimming come from the DNA. The sample consists of tens of thousands of clones, roughly 87% of them appearing once. Sequenced input: peripheral blood. The rearrangement uses TRBV19 and TRBJ1-3, with D maybe TRBD1 (5 bases). This clonotype originated in a woman aged 55 to 70 with acute or convalescent COVID-19. CDR3: CASSHRSGNTIYF. The CDR3, as DNA: TGTGCCAGTAGTCACAGGTCTGGAAACACCATATATTTT.